This TCR beta chain was recovered during a study of identical twins. MiXCR was run by TCRdb on the 5' RACE reads, yielding one entry per CDR3 protein. The sample comprises roughly 690,000 distinct CDR3 sequences, 20% to 25% of which are singletons, and 4.3% rests with the top ten. This clonotype has only a few counts. The CDR3 consists of 15 residues. The V gene's germline CDR1 is MNHEY and CDR2 SVGAGI. Losses at the gene ends were 1 base for V and 6 bases for J; bases not matched to a gene: 5. These data were likewise used in another study, on T cells expressing NK-cell markers.

This chain joins TRBV6-5 and TRBJ2-7; 11 bases map to TRBD2. The sequenced sample was PBMCs. The clonotype comes from a woman between 18 and 29 years old in good health. Here the CDR3 DNA reads TGTGCCAGCAGTTACTTGGGACTAGCGGCCGGCGAGCAGTACTTC. Translation gives CASSYLGLAAGEQYF.